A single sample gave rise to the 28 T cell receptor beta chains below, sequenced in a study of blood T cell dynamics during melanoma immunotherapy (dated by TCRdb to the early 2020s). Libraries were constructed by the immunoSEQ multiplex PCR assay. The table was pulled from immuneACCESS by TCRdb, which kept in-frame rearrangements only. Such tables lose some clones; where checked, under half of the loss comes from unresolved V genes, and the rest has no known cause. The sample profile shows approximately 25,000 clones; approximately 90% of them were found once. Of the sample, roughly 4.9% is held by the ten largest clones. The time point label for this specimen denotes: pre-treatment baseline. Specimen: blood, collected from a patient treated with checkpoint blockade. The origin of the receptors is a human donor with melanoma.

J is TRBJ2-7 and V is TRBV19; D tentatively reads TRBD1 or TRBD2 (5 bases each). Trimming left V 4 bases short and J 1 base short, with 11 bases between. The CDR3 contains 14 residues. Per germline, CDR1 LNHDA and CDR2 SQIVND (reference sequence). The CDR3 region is CASSTGRTSYEQYF. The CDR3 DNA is TGTGCCAGTAGTACGGGACGGACATCCTACGAGCAGTACTTC.

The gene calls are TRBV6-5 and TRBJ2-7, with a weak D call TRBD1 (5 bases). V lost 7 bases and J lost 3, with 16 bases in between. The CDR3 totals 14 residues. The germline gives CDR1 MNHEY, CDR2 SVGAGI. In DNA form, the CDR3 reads TGTGCCAGCAAATTAGGGGAAGGGATCTACGAGCAGTACTTC. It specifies CASKLGEGIYEQYF.

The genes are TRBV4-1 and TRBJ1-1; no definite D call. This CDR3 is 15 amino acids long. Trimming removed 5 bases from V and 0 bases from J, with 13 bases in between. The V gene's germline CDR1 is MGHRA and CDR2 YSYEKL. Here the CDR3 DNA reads TGCGCCAGCAGCGGGCCGCCAGGCATGAACACTGAAGCTTTCTTT. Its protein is CASSGPPGMNTEAFF.

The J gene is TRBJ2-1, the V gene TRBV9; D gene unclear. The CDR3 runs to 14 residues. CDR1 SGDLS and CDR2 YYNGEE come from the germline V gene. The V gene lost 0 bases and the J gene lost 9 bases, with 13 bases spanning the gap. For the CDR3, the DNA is TGTGCCAGCAGCGTAGAAACGGTCTGGGGTGAGCAGTTCTTC. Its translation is CASSVETVWGEQFF.

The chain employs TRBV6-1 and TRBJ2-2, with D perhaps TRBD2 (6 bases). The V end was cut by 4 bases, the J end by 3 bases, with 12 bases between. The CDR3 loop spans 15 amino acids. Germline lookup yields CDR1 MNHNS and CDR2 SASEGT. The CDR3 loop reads CASSAAGRYTGELFF. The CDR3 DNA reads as TGTGCCAGCAGTGCCGCAGGGAGGTACACCGGGGAGCTGTTTTTT.

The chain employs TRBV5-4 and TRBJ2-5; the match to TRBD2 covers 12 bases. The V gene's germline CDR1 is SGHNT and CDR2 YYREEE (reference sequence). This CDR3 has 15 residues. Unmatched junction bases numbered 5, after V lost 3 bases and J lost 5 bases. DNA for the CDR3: TGTGCCAGCAGCTCAAGGACTAGCGGGACGGAGACCCAGTACTTC. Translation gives CASSSRTSGTETQYF.

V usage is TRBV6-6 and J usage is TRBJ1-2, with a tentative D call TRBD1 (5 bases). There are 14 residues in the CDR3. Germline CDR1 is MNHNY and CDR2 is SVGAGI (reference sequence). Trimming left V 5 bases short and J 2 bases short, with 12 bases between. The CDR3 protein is CASSTLEGNYGYTF. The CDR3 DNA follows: TGTGCCAGCAGTACCCTCGAGGGGAACTATGGCTACACCTTC.

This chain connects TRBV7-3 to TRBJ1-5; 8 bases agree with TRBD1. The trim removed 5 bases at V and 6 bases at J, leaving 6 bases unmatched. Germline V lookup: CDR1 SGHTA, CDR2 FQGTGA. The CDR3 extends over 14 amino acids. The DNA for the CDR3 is TGTGCCAGCAGCCCCGGACAGGGCGGTCAGCCCCAGCATTTT. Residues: CASSPGQGGQPQHF.

The CDR3 reads CSVEVGGETQYF. Written as DNA, the CDR3 is TGCAGCGTTGAGGTCGGCGGGGAGACCCAGTACTTC. The chain has TRBV29-1 and TRBJ2-5, with a possible D match to TRBD2 (5 bases). The CDR3 runs 12 residues. Germline lookup yields CDR1 SQVTM and CDR2 ANQGSEA. Trimming removed 3 bases from V and 5 bases from J, with 10 bases in between.

The CDR3 sequence is CASSARDSDYGYTF. The CDR3 coding sequence is TGTGCCAGCAGCGCCCGGGACAGTGACTATGGCTACACCTTC. The V call is TRBV5-6, the J call TRBJ1-2; 7 bases are shared with TRBD1. The CDR3 consists of 14 residues. Germline trimming cut 4 bases from V and 3 bases from J; bases unmatched to any gene: 6. Germline CDR1 SGHDT, CDR2 YYEEEE.

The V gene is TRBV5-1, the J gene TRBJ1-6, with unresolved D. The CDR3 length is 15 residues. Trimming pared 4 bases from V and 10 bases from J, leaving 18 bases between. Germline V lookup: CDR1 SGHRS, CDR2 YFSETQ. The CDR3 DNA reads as TGCGCCAGCAGCCCGCAAGACCCATTTGGATCACCCCTCCACTTT. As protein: CASSPQDPFGSPLHF. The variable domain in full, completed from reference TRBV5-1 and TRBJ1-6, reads KAGVTQTPRYLIKTRGQQVTLSCSPISGHRSVSWYQQTPGQGLQFLFEYFSETQRNKGNFPGRFSGRQFSNSRSEMNVSTLELGDSALYLCASSPQDPFGSPLHFGNGTRLTVT.

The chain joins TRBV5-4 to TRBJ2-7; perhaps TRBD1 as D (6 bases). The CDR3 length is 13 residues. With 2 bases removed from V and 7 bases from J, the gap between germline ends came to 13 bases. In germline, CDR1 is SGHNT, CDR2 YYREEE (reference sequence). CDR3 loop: CASSFPGAGEQYF. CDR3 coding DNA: TGTGCCAGCAGCTTTCCAGGGGCAGGGGAGCAGTACTTC.

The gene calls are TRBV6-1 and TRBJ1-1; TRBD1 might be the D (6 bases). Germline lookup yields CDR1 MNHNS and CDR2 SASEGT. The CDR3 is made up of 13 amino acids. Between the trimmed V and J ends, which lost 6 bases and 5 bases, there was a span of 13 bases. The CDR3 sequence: CASSLTGLTEAFF. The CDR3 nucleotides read TGTGCCAGCAGCCTAACAGGGTTGACTGAAGCTTTCTTT.

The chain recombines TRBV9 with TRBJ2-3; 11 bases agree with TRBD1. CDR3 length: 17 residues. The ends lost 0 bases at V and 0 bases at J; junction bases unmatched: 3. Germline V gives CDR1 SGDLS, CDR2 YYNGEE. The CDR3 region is CASSVGTGGPSTDTQYF. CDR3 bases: TGTGCCAGCAGCGTAGGGACAGGGGGCCCTAGCACAGATACGCAGTATTTT.

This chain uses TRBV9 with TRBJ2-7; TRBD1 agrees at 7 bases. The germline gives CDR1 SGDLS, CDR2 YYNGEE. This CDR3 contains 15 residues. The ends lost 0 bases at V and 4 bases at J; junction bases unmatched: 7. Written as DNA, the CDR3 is TGTGCCAGCAGCGTAGGATCGGGACAGTGGTACGAGCAGTACTTC. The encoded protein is CASSVGSGQWYEQYF.

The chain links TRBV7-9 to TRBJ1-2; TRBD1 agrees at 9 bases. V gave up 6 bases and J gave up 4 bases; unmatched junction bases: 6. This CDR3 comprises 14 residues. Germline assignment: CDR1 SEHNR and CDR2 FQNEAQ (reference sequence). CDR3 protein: CASRPDRGIYGYTF. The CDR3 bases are TGTGCCAGCAGACCCGACAGGGGGATCTATGGCTACACCTTC.

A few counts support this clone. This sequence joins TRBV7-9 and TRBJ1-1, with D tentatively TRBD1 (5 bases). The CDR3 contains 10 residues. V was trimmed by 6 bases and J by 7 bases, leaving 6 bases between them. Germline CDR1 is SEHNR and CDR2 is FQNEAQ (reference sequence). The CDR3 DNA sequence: TGTGCCAGCAGTGGGGGTGAAGCTTTCTTT. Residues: CASSGGEAFF.

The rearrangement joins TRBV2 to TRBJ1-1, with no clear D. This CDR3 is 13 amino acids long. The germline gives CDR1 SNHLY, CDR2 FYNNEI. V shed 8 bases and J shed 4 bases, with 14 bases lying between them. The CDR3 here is CASGRSTATEAFF. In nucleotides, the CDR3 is TGTGCCAGCGGGAGAAGTACAGCCACTGAAGCTTTCTTT. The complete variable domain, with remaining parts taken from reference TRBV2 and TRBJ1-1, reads EPEVTQTPSHQVTQMGQEVILRCVPISNHLYFYWYRQILGQKVEFLVSFYNNEISEKSEIFDDQFSVERPDGSNFTLKIRSTKLEDSAMYFCASGRSTATEAFFGQGTRLTVV.

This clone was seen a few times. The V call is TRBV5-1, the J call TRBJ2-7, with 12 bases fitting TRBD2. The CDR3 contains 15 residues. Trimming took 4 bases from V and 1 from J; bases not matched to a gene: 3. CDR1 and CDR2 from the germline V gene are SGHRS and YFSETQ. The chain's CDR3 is CASSTGLAGSYEQYF. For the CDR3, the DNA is TGCGCCAGCAGCACGGGACTAGCGGGTTCCTACGAGCAGTACTTC.

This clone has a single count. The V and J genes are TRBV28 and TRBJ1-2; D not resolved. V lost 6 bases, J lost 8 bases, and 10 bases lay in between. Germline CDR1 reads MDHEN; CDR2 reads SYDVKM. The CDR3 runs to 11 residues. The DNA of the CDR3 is TGTGCCAGCAGGCGAGGACGCGGCTACACCTTC. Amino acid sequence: CASRRGRGYTF.

CDR3 sequence (DNA): TGTGCCAGCAGCTTAGCGGGGACAGGGGCCCCCTACGAGCAGTACTTC. This sequence encodes CASSLAGTGAPYEQYF. The chain couples TRBV7-2 to TRBJ2-7; 10 positions agree with TRBD1. The CDR3 extends over 16 amino acids. Germline lookup yields CDR1 SGHTA and CDR2 FQGNSA. After removal of 0 bases from V and 2 bases from J, the junction contained 4 bases not matched to a gene. The full variable domain, in which reference TRBV7-2 and TRBJ2-7 provide the parts outside the CDR3, is GAGVSQSPSNKVTEKGKDVELRCDPISGHTALYWYRQSLGQGLEFLIYFQGNSAPDKSGLPSDRFSAERTGGSVSTLTIQRTQQEDSAVYLCASSLAGTGAPYEQYFGPGTRLTVT.

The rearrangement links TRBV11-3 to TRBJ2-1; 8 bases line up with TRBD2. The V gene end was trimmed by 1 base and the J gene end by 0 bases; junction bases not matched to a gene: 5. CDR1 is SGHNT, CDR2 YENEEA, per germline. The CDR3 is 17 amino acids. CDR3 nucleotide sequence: TGTGCCAGCAGCTTAGGTACGGGAGGGGGCTCCTACAATGAGCAGTTCTTC. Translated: CASSLGTGGGSYNEQFF.

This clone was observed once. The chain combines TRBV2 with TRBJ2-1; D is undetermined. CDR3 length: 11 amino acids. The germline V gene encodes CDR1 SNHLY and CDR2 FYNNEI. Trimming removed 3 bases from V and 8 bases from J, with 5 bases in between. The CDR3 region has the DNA TGTGCCAGCAGTGAGTTGTATGAGCAGTTCTTC. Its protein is CASSELYEQFF.

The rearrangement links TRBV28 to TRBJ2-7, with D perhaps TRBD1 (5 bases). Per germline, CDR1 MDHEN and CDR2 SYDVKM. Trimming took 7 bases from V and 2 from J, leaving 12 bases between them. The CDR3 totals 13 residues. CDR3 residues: CASNPGFPYEQYF. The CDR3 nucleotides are TGTGCCAGCAACCCAGGGTTCCCCTACGAGCAGTACTTC.

CDR3 sequence: CASSIPDTANYGYTF. The CDR3 DNA reads as TGTGCCAGTAGTATCCCGGACACCGCCAACTATGGCTACACCTTC. The chain employs TRBV19 and TRBJ1-2, with D tentatively TRBD1 (5 bases). Trimming removed 3 bases from V and 2 bases from J, with 13 bases in between. The length of the CDR3 is 15 residues. In germline, CDR1 is LNHDA, CDR2 SQIVND (reference sequence).

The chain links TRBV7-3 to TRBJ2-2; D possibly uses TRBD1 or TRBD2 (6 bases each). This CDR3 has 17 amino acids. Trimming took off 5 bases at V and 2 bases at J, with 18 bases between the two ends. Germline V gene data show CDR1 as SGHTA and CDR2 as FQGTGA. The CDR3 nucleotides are TGTGCCAGCAGCAGGACAGTGTGGGGGGCTAACACCGGGGAGCTGTTTTTT. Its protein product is CASSRTVWGANTGELFF.

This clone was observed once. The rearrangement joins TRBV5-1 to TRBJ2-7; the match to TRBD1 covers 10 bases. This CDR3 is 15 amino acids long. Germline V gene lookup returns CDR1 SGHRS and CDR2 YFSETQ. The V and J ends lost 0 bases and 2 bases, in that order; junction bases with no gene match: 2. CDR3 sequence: CASSLGGTGAYEQYF. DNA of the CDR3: TGCGCCAGCAGCTTGGGCGGGACAGGGGCCTACGAGCAGTACTTC.

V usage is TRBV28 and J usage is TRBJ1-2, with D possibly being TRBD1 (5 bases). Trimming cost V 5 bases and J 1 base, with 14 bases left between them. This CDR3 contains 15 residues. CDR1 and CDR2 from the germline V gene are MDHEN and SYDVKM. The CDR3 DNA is TGTGCCAGCAGTACTCCGGGGGGGGGTAACTATGGCTACACCTTC. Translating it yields CASSTPGGGNYGYTF.